This T cell receptor beta chain was obtained from a study of cytomegalovirus exposure and HLA in healthy donors. Primers for the PCR totalled 60 Vbeta and 13 Jbeta. Here immunoSEQ multiplex PCR was the method, and the copy in TCRdb shows in-frame clones only, minus some. The sample records approximately 140,000 clones, around 83% being singletons. V gave up 0 bases and J gave up 2 bases; unmatched junction bases: 2. This CDR3 contains 14 residues. In germline, CDR1 is GTSNPN, CDR2 SVGIG (reference sequence). This clonotype originated in a male donor in good health and CMV-seropositive. Sequenced input: PBMCs. J is TRBJ2-7 and V is TRBV30; 9 bases match TRBD2. CDR3 in DNA: TGTGCCTGGAGTGTAGCGGGAGGACCCTACGAGCAGTACTTC. Its translation: CAWSVAGGPYEQYF.